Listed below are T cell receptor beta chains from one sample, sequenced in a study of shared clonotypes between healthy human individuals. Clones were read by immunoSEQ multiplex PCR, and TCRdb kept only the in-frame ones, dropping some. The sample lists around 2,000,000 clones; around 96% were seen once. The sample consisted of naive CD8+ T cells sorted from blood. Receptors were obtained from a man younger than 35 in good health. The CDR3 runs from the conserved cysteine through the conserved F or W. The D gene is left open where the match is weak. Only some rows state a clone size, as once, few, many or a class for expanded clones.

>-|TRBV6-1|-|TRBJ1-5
CASSGEASNQPQHF
TGTGCCAGCAGTGGGGAGGCCAGCAATCAGCCCCAGCATTTT
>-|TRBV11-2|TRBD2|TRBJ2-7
CASSPDTSGASSYEQYF
TGTGCCAGCAGCCCGGATACCAGCGGGGCTAGCTCCTACGAGCAGTACTTC
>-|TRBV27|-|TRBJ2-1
CASRRGDYNEQFF
TGTGCCAGCAGGAGGGGGGACTACAATGAGCAGTTCTTC
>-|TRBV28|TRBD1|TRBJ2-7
CASTWTGTGTNEQYF
TGTGCCAGCACCTGGACCGGGACAGGGACCAACGAGCAGTACTTC
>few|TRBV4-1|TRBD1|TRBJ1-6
CASSQDPGQGASALHF
TGCGCCAGCAGCCAAGATCCGGGACAGGGGGCCTCGGCCCTCCACTTT
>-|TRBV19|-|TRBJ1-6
CASSIRDLNSPLHF
TGTGCCAGTAGTATTCGGGACCTCAATTCACCCCTCCACTTT
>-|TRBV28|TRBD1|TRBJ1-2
CASSLLRDRGGYTF
TGTGCCAGCAGTTTACTCCGGGACAGGGGTGGCTACACCTTC
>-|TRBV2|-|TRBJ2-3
CASSWTSADTQYF
TGTGCCAGCAGTTGGACGAGTGCAGATACGCAGTATTTT
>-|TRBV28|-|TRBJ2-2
CASSLAGDTGELFF
TGTGCCAGCAGTTTAGCAGGTGACACCGGGGAGCTGTTTTTT
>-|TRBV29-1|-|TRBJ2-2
CSARAGELFF
TGCAGCGCCAGGGCTGGGGAGCTGTTTTTT
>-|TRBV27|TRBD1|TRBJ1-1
CASISGGTEAFF
TGTGCCAGCATATCAGGGGGCACTGAAGCTTTCTTT
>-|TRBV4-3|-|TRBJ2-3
CASSPISGGTDTQYF
TGCGCCAGCAGCCCAATATCGGGCGGTACAGATACGCAGTATTTT
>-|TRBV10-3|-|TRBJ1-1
CAISGYTEAFF
TGTGCCATCAGTGGGTACACTGAAGCTTTCTTT
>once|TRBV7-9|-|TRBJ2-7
CASTPEETEQYF
TGTGCCAGCACCCCAGAGGAGACCGAGCAGTACTTC
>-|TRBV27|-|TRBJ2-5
CASSPHEQETQYF
TGTGCCAGCAGTCCCCACGAGCAAGAGACCCAGTACTTC
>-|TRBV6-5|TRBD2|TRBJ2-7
CASSYGLAGVMYEQYF
TGTGCCAGCAGTTACGGACTAGCGGGAGTAATGTACGAGCAGTACTTC
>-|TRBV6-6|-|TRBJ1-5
CASSYSTLYSNQPQHF
TGTGCCAGCAGTTACTCGACCCTCTATAGCAATCAGCCCCAGCATTTT
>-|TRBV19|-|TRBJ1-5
CASSIASPGNQPQHF
TGTGCCAGTAGTATAGCCAGTCCGGGGAATCAGCCCCAGCATTTT
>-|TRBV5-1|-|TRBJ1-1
CASSSLVGGAITEAFF
TGCGCCAGCAGCTCCCTTGTGGGGGGCGCGATCACTGAAGCTTTCTTT
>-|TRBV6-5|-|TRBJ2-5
CASSYGETQYF
TGTGCCAGCAGTTACGGGGAGACCCAGTACTTC
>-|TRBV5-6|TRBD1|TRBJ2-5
CASSLVTGVETQYF
TGTGCCAGCAGCTTGGTAACAGGGGTAGAGACCCAGTACTTC
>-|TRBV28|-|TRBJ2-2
CASRGRVGTLNTGELFF
TGTGCCAGCAGGGGAAGGGTCGGGACACTCAACACCGGGGAGCTGTTTTTT
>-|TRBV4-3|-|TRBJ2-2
CASSQVWAGGNTGELFF
TGCGCCAGCAGCCAAGTTTGGGCCGGGGGGAACACCGGGGAGCTGTTTTTT
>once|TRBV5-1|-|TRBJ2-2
CASSLTSSSFVGELFF
TGCGCCAGCAGCTTGACTAGCAGTTCGTTCGTCGGGGAGCTGTTTTTT